The clone carrying this TCR beta chain is classed as medium-sized. Its antigen is currently unknown. With V trimmed by 5 bases and J by 4 bases, 11 bases remained unmatched. This CDR3 spans 16 amino acids. Germline V gene lookup returns CDR1 SGHAT and CDR2 FQNNGV. Expansion of antigen-specific CD4+ T cells with viral peptide pools was carried out by the ViraFEST assay before sequencing. Isolation of CD4+ T cells took place after approximately 10 days of culture. Nucleocapsid antibody tests were negative, and the vaccine recipients had no prior SARS-CoV-2 infection. In culture with approximately 10 IU/ml IL-2 and about 10 ug/ml peptides, PBMC were grown at a few million per well. The authors replaced half the medium with IL-2 medium on days 3 and 7. The data were obtained in a study of vaccination effects on CD4 cells after COVID-19. Study-wide findings and caveats: Clones arising from infection and from vaccination showed marked clonal contraction late after vaccination. Few convalescent patients were studied, and early post-infection samples were lacking.

Only in-frame clones appear in the TCRdb table, and some are missing; sequencing was by immunoSEQ multiplex PCR. The sample consists of roughly 25,000 clones, around 72% of them appearing once. The sequencing here drew on CD4+ T cells from PBMCs cultured with SARS-CoV-2 spike peptides, taken before COVID-19 vaccination. The V and J genes are TRBV11-2 and TRBJ1-3; 7 bases align to TRBD1. The TCR originated in a human donor who received a COVID-19 vaccine. CDR3 in DNA: TGTGCCAGCAGCGGAGGACAGGTGTTACACGGAAACACCATATATTTT. Its translation: CASSGGQVLHGNTIYF.